The T cell receptor beta chain described here comes from a study of cytomegalovirus exposure and HLA in healthy donors. CDR3 length: 17 residues. V was pared by 2 bases and J by 0 bases, with 16 bases between. Germline CDR1 and CDR2: SGHVS and FNYEAQ. Libraries were prepared by immunoSEQ multiplex PCR; TCRdb keeps only in-frame clonotypes and omits some of them. The table shows more than 250,000 clones, with roughly 87% occurring only once. The TCR originated in a woman aged 25 to 39 in good health and CMV-seropositive. The sample taken for sequencing was PBMCs. This rearrangement joins TRBV7-6 to TRBJ1-1, with D unresolved. The CDR3 loop reads CASSLYGVSQMNTEAFF. CDR3 DNA sequence: TGTGCCAGCAGCTTATACGGCGTCTCGCAGATGAACACTGAAGCTTTCTTT.